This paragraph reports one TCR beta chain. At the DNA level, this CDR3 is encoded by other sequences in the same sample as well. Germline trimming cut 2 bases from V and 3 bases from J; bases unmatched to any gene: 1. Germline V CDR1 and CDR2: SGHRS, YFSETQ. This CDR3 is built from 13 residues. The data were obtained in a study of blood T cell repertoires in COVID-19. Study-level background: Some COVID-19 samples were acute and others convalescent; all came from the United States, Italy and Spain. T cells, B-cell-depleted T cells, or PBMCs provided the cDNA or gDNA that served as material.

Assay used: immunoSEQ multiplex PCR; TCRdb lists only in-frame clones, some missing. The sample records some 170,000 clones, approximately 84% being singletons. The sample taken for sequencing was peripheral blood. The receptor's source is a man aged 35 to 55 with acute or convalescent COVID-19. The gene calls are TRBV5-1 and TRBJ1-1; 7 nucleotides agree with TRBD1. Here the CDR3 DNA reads TGCGCCAGCAGCTTAACAGGGGACACTGAAGCTTTCTTT. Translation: CASSLTGDTEAFF.